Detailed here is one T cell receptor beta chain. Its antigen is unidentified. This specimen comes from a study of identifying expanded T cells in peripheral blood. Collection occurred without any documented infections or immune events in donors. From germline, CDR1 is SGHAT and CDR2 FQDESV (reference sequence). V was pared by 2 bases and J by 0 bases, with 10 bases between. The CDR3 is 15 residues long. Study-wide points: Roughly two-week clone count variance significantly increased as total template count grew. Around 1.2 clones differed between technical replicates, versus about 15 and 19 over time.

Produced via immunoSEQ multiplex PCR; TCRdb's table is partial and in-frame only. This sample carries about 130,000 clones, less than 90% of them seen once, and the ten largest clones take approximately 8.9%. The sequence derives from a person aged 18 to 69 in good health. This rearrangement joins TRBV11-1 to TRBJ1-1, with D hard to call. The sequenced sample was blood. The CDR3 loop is CASSLSRAMNTEAFF. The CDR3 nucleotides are TGTGCCAGCAGCTTATCGCGGGCCATGAACACTGAAGCTTTCTTT.